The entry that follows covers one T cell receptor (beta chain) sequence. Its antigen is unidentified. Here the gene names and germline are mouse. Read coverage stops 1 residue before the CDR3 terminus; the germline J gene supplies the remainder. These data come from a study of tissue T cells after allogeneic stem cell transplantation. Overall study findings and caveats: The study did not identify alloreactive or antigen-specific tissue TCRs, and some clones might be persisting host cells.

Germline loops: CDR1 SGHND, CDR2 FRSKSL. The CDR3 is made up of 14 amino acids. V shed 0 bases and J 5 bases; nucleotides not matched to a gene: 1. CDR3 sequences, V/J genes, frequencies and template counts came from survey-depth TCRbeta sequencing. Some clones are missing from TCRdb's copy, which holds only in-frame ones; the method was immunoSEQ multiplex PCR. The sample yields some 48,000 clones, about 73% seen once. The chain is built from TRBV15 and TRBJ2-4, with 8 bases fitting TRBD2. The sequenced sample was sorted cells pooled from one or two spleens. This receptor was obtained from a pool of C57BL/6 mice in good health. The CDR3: CASSLAGGGNTLYF. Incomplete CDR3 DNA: TGTGCCAGCAGTTTAGCTGGGGGGGGAAACACCTTGTAC.